The 2 T cell receptor beta chains given below trace back to one sample, sequenced in a study of blood T cell repertoires in COVID-19. TCRdb keeps only in-frame clones here, not all; method: immunoSEQ multiplex PCR. Of 170,000 or so clones detected, approximately 90% appear once; the ten largest clones hold less than 2%. Sequencing was carried out using peripheral blood. All receptors derive from a man between 18 and 35 years old who had recovered from COVID-19.

This clone was observed once. The rearrangement links TRBV10-3 to TRBJ1-5; D is unclear. The germline V gene has CDR1 ENHRY and CDR2 SYGVKD. V was trimmed by 2 bases and J by 2 bases, leaving 10 bases between them. The CDR3 loop spans 15 amino acids. CDR3 bases: TGTGCCATCAGTGAGAGCTCGCCGGGCAATCAGCCCCAGCATTTT. It specifies CAISESSPGNQPQHF.

The chain uses TRBV3-1 (or the pseudogene TRBV3-2) and TRBJ1-5; possible D gene TRBD1, 6 bases. V was clipped by 0 bases and J by 7 bases, with 13 bases between them. Germline V gene lookup returns CDR1 LGHDT and CDR2 YNNKEL (reference sequence). This CDR3 contains 15 residues. Here the CDR3 reads CASSQDSTGIQPQHF. The CDR3 DNA follows: TGTGCCAGCAGCCAAGACTCCACAGGGATCCAGCCCCAGCATTTT.